These 30 T cell receptor beta chains came from one sample sequenced in a study of blood T cells in healthy people across ages. Combining a sample-barcoded 5' primer with a J-beta primer mix, a second PCR ran for roughly 7 to 11 cycles. Via MiXCR, TCRdb re-called the 5' RACE reads, giving one row per CDR3 protein. The sample contains about 1.1 million distinct CDR3 sequences, more than 30% of which appear only once. The sequencing input was blood. These receptors originate from a man younger than 35 in good health.

This clonotype was seen a handful of times. The V and J genes are TRBV28 and TRBJ2-3; weak D call: TRBD2 (5 bases). V shed 6 bases and J shed 14 bases, with 18 bases lying between them. The CDR3 consists of 12 residues. Looked up from germline, CDR1 is MDHEN and CDR2 is SYDVKM. The CDR3 region has the DNA TGTGCCAGCAGCCCCCCCGGGAATTTTCGGTATTTT. Amino acid sequence: CASSPPGNFRYF.

This clonotype was seen many times. The J gene is TRBJ2-5, the V gene TRBV27; D gene ambiguous. V gave up 2 bases and J gave up 1 base, with 8 bases separating them. Germline V gene lookup returns CDR1 MNHEY and CDR2 SMNVEV (reference sequence). The CDR3 loop spans 14 amino acids. The CDR3 region is CASSLRAIQETQYF. For the CDR3, the DNA is TGTGCCAGCAGTTTACGCGCCATCCAAGAGACCCAGTACTTC.

The chain couples TRBV9 to TRBJ1-1; 11 bases match TRBD1. This CDR3 contains 13 residues. V trimming: 3 bases; J trimming: 10 bases; junction bases outside the gene matches: 5. Germline CDR1 and CDR2: SGDLS and YYNGEE. In nucleotides, the CDR3 is TGTGCCAGCAGCGAAGGGGACAGGGGGGTAGCTTTCTTT. Encoded protein: CASSEGDRGVAFF.

This sequence joins TRBV9 and TRBJ2-1; possible D gene TRBD2, 5 bases. The V gene lost 0 bases and the J gene lost 0 bases, with 16 bases spanning the gap. The germline gives CDR1 SGDLS, CDR2 YYNGEE. This CDR3 has 18 amino acids. Here the CDR3 reads CASSVAVTRVPSYNEQFF. The CDR3 nucleotides read TGTGCCAGCAGCGTAGCGGTTACTAGGGTCCCCTCCTACAATGAGCAGTTCTTC.

The gene calls are TRBV7-2 and TRBJ1-5; D is perhaps TRBD1 (6 bases). With 2 bases removed from V and 7 bases from J, the gap between germline ends came to 15 bases. Germline V gene sequence: CDR1 SGHTA, CDR2 FQGNSA. The CDR3 is 15 residues long. The CDR3 loop is CASSLFGQNIQPQHF. The CDR3 coding sequence is TGTGCCAGCAGCTTATTCGGACAGAACATACAGCCCCAGCATTTT.

This sequence joins TRBV4-2 and TRBJ1-5; TRBD1 matches at 10 bases. Germline values: CDR1 LGHNA, CDR2 YNFKEQ. V was clipped by 1 base and J by 5 bases; unmatched bases: 5. The CDR3 is made up of 16 amino acids. CDR3 nucleotide sequence: TGTGCCAGCAGCCAAGTTACGGGACAGGGGCATCAGCCCCAGCATTTT. This gives the protein CASSQVTGQGHQPQHF.

The chain is built from TRBV12-3 or TRBV12-4 and TRBJ2-3; possibly TRBD1 or TRBD2 for D (5 bases each). V was cut by 3 bases and J by 6 bases, with 13 bases left in between. The CDR3 sequence is 14 residues long. In DNA, the CDR3 is TGTGCCAGCAGTTTCGGGACCGCCGTGGATACGCAGTATTTT. Its protein product is CASSFGTAVDTQYF.

In this sample, this clonotype turned up a few times. The CDR3 region has the DNA TGTGCCAGCAGCTTAGAAGGTCTTGGACACCGAAAAACTAATGAAAAACTGTTTTTT. Its protein is CASSLEGLGHRKTNEKLFF. The chain combines TRBV7-2 with TRBJ1-4; D might be TRBD1 (5 bases). The CDR3 length is 19 residues. CDR1 SGHTA and CDR2 FQGNSA come from the germline V gene. V was cut by 1 base and J by 1 base, with 19 bases left in between.

This clonotype has more than one count but fewer than ten. The CDR3 region has the DNA TGCGCCAGCAGCCAACTACAGGAAGGGGCTTTCTTT. Protein product: CASSQLQEGAFF. The V call is TRBV4-1, the J call TRBJ1-1; D perhaps matches TRBD1 (5 bases). V was cut by 2 bases and J by 11 bases, with 12 bases left in between. The germline gives CDR1 MGHRA, CDR2 YSYEKL. This CDR3 is built from 12 residues.

This clonotype was seen repeatedly, ten times or more. The CDR3 region is CSARDKAGPHNEQFF. The CDR3 region has the DNA TGCAGTGCTAGGGATAAAGCGGGACCCCACAATGAGCAGTTCTTC. The chain employs TRBV20-1 and TRBJ2-1; 7 bases are a match to TRBD2. Per germline, CDR1 DFQATT and CDR2 SNEGSKA (reference sequence). This CDR3 spans 15 amino acids. Trimming took 3 bases from V and 5 from J; bases not matched to a gene: 10.

V is TRBV9 and J is TRBJ1-2; possibly TRBD1 for D (5 bases). The CDR3 spans 17 residues. Germline assignment: CDR1 SGDLS and CDR2 YYNGEE. The V gene lost 3 bases and the J gene lost 1 base, with 19 bases spanning the gap. The CDR3 region has the DNA TGTGCCAGCAGCGCCGATCGCCGGGACCCTTTTAACTATGGCTACACCTTC. Its translation is CASSADRRDPFNYGYTF.

The genes are TRBV28 and TRBJ2-7; no clear D gene. This CDR3 is 14 amino acids long. Trimming took 3 bases from V and 3 from J, leaving 12 bases between them. CDR1 is MDHEN, CDR2 SYDVKM, per germline. Here the CDR3 reads CASSFLSRHYEQYF. The DNA for the CDR3 is TGTGCCAGCAGTTTTTTGTCCCGGCACTACGAGCAGTACTTC.

V usage is TRBV7-9 and J usage is TRBJ2-5; 10 positions agree with TRBD2. Germline V CDR1 and CDR2: SEHNR, FQNEAQ (reference sequence). The CDR3 is made up of 15 amino acids. J gave up 4 bases and V 2 bases, and 4 bases lay outside the gene matches. The CDR3 sequence: CASSLQTSGAETQYF. The CDR3 nucleotides are TGTGCCAGCAGCTTACAAACTAGCGGGGCAGAGACCCAGTACTTC.

The gene calls are TRBV29-1 and TRBJ1-1, with a possible D match to TRBD1 (5 bases). Germline V gene data show CDR1 as SQVTM and CDR2 as ANQGSEA. The germline V and J ends were trimmed by 6 bases and 5 bases, with 19 bases remaining between them. The CDR3 spans 14 residues. CDR3 sequence reads: CSVRFGVGPTEAFF. In DNA form, the CDR3 reads TGCAGCGTCCGCTTCGGAGTGGGACCGACTGAAGCTTTCTTT.

A few counts support this clonotype. The chain uses TRBV11-2 and TRBJ2-7, with D uncertain. Between the trimmed V and J ends, which lost 0 bases and 1 base, there was a span of 13 bases. The germline V gene encodes CDR1 SGHAT and CDR2 FQNNGV. CDR3 size: 16 residues. For the CDR3, the DNA is TGTGCCAGCAGCTTAGATCTCGGTCATAGGTCCTACGAGCAGTACTTC. It specifies CASSLDLGHRSYEQYF.

This clonotype came up a few times. This chain joins TRBV7-2 and TRBJ2-3; D is undetermined. V was trimmed by 1 base and J by 1 base, leaving 9 bases between them. This CDR3 is 15 amino acids long. Per the germline V gene, CDR1 is SGHTA and CDR2 is FQGNSA. The CDR3 spells CASSLGALGTDTQYF. For the CDR3, the DNA is TGTGCCAGCAGCTTAGGGGCCCTTGGCACAGATACGCAGTATTTT.

The CDR3, as DNA: TGCAGTGCTAGCCTCCTATTAAACACTGAAGCTTTCTTT. Translating it yields CSASLLLNTEAFF. V usage is TRBV20-1 and J usage is TRBJ1-1, with no clear D. V shed 3 bases and J shed 2 bases, with 10 bases lying between them. The CDR3 length is 13 residues. Germline V lookup: CDR1 DFQATT, CDR2 SNEGSKA (reference sequence).

The chain links TRBV21-1 to TRBJ2-3; TRBD1 is the table's D call and was not checked against the DNA. TRBV21-1 is a documented pseudogene. The CDR3 extends over 16 amino acids. The CDR3 spells CASSTKPRDGTDTQYF. The CDR3 coding sequence is TGTGCCAGCAGCACGAAACCTCGGGACGGCACAGATACGCAGTATTTT.

The sample holds many counts of this clonotype. The CDR3 nucleotides read TGTGCCAGCAGTCAAACAGGGGTCAATGAGCAGTTCTTC. Amino acid sequence: CASSQTGVNEQFF. This chain connects TRBV6-5 to TRBJ2-1, with TRBD1 matching 7 bases. The CDR3 covers 13 residues. Germline CDR1 reads MNHEY; CDR2 reads SVGAGI. The V and J ends lost 5 bases and 6 bases, in that order; junction bases with no gene match: 4.

About this clonotype: A clone one base away is much larger, so this may be a read error. This chain links TRBV7-2 with TRBJ2-3, with D unresolved. The CDR3 spans 14 residues. In germline, CDR1 is SGHTA, CDR2 FQGNSA. This CDR3 is CAGSLGENSDTQYF. As DNA, the CDR3 is TGTGCCGGCAGCTTAGGCGAGAATTCAGATACGCAGTATTTT.

This chain links TRBV20-1 with TRBJ1-4; TRBD1 agrees at 7 bases. The CDR3 is 13 amino acids. The junction had 8 bases not matched to a gene; V was cut back by 6 bases and J by 7 bases. CDR1 is DFQATT and CDR2 is SNEGSKA in the germline V gene (reference sequence). The CDR3: CSAQETGSEKLFF. CDR3 coding DNA: TGCAGTGCCCAGGAGACAGGGAGTGAAAAACTGTTTTTT.

The chain is built from TRBV10-3 and TRBJ1-4; no clear D gene. Germline V CDR1 and CDR2: ENHRY, SYGVKD. The CDR3 extends over 14 amino acids. V was clipped by 4 bases and J by 5 bases, with 11 bases between them. The CDR3, as DNA: TGTGCCATCAGTGGAAACGTTGGGAATGAAAAACTGTTTTTT. Its protein is CAISGNVGNEKLFF.

The gene calls are TRBV2 and TRBJ1-1, with D tentatively TRBD1 (5 bases). Germline V gene sequence: CDR1 SNHLY, CDR2 FYNNEI. The CDR3 spans 13 residues. V was clipped by 6 bases and J by 6 bases, with 14 bases between them. CDR3 region: CASSGALDAEAFF. The CDR3, as DNA: TGTGCCAGCAGCGGGGCTCTAGATGCTGAAGCTTTCTTT.

The DNA for the CDR3 is TGTGCCAGCAGCCCATTTTCGACGGTCTCTGGAAACACCATATATTTT. Its protein is CASSPFSTVSGNTIYF. This chain connects TRBV4-2 to TRBJ1-3; unclear D gene. The CDR3 sequence is 16 residues long. The V end lost 4 bases, the J end lost 0 bases, and 13 bases lay between the germline ends. The germline gives CDR1 LGHNA, CDR2 YNFKEQ.

Notes on this clonotype: The junction departs from germline at one end; a sequencing error may be responsible. The chain is built from TRBV5-6 and TRBJ1-2; TRBD1 is a possible D gene (5 bases). Germline CDR1 SGHDT, CDR2 YYEEEE. The length of the CDR3 is 13 residues. The CDR3 region is CASSLLIGDGYIF. CDR3 nucleotides: TGTGCCAGCAGCTTGTTGATAGGGGATGGCTACATCTTC.

CDR3 loop: CSVEDPEYGYTF. In DNA form, the CDR3 reads TGCAGCGTTGAAGATCCCGAGTATGGCTACACCTTC. The chain carries TRBV29-1 and TRBJ1-2; D ambiguous. CDR1 is SQVTM, CDR2 ANQGSEA, per germline. This CDR3 has 12 amino acids. The V end was cut by 0 bases, the J end by 5 bases, with 7 bases between.

A few counts support this clonotype. The V call is TRBV6-2 or TRBV6-3, the J call TRBJ1-5; D is undetermined. CDR3 length equals 15 residues. CDR1 is MNHEY, CDR2 SVGEGT, per germline. Trimming cost V 2 bases and J 2 bases, with 10 bases left between them. The chain's CDR3 is CASSYGEEGNQPQHF. The CDR3 nucleotides are TGTGCCAGCAGTTACGGGGAAGAGGGCAATCAGCCCCAGCATTTT.

This clonotype showed up just a few times. V usage is TRBV6-6 and J usage is TRBJ1-5; D call uncertain. Looked up from germline, CDR1 is MNHNY and CDR2 is SVGAGI (reference sequence). The CDR3 contains 13 residues. Trimming took 6 bases from V and 1 from J, leaving 7 bases between them. CDR3 nucleotides: TGTGCCAGCAGCGCAATGAGCAATCAGCCCCAGCATTTT. It codes for CASSAMSNQPQHF.

This clonotype was counted between two and nine times. The V gene is TRBV4-2, the J gene TRBJ2-3, with 11 positions matching TRBD2. The CDR3 consists of 15 residues. Germline loops: CDR1 LGHNA, CDR2 YNFKEQ. Trimming removed 5 bases from V and 3 bases from J; junction bases left unmatched: 4. Here the CDR3 DNA reads TGTGCCAGCAGCACGACTAGCGGGGTTACAGATACGCAGTATTTT. This sequence encodes CASSTTSGVTDTQYF.

The chain couples TRBV5-6 to TRBJ2-4, with a tentative D call TRBD2 (5 bases). Deletions cut 0 bases from V and 13 bases from J, with 20 bases between. The CDR3 covers 15 residues. Germline loops: CDR1 SGHDT, CDR2 YYEEEE. DNA of the CDR3: TGTGCCAGCAGCTTGGAGGGCGGCCACCTGGAGGAGCAGTACTTC. Translating it yields CASSLEGGHLEEQYF. Variable domain in full (rest from reference TRBV5-6 and TRBJ2-4): DAGVTQSPTHLIKTRGQQVTLRCSPKSGHDTVSWYQQALGQGPQFIFQYYEEEERQRGNFPDRFSGHQFPNYSSELNVNALLLGDSALYLCASSLEGGHLEEQYFGAGTRLSVL.